The rows below give T cell receptor beta chains drawn from one sample of a study of CXCR3-negative and CXCR3-positive naive CD8 T cells. TCRdb re-called the 5' RACE reads, yielding one record per CDR3 amino acid sequence without DNA. This listing includes about 110,000 distinct CDR3 sequences. The sample was naive CXCR3+ CD8+ T cells from blood. All receptors derive from a human donor in good health. Some clones in this sample may be carry-over from other donors' samples. CDR3s include the opening cysteine and the closing phenylalanine or tryptophan. Each record gives: V gene, J gene, CDR3 protein.

V gene: TRBV29-1; J gene: TRBJ2-7; CDR3 protein: CSVETGAPYEQYF
V gene: TRBV23-1; J gene: TRBJ2-1; CDR3 protein: CASSQSAVQREGRNEQFF
V gene: TRBV29-1; J gene: TRBJ2-1; CDR3 protein: CSVPRGTSINEQFF
V gene: TRBV19; J gene: TRBJ2-7; CDR3 protein: CASSIAGGATYEQYF
V gene: TRBV29-1; J gene: TRBJ2-1; CDR3 protein: CSVERPGGGQVDEQFF
V gene: TRBV29-1; J gene: TRBJ2-7; CDR3 protein: CSAEGGLAGYEQYF
V gene: TRBV29-1; J gene: TRBJ1-2; CDR3 protein: CSVVSTGVDYGYTF
V gene: TRBV21-1; J gene: TRBJ2-1; CDR3 protein: CASSKLHRGRKDYEQFF
V gene: TRBV5-1; J gene: TRBJ1-1; CDR3 protein: CASSLVFMNTEAFF
V gene: TRBV7-3; J gene: TRBJ2-1; CDR3 protein: CASSLRASGSGEQFF
V gene: TRBV4-3; J gene: TRBJ2-1; CDR3 protein: CASSPGGTTADEQFF
V gene: TRBV29-1; J gene: TRBJ2-2; CDR3 protein: CSVWGVHTGELFF
V gene: TRBV5-1; J gene: TRBJ1-3; CDR3 protein: CASSLVGHTMMGNTIYF
V gene: TRBV7-2; J gene: TRBJ2-3; CDR3 protein: CASSLQTGTSGPSTDTQYF
V gene: TRBV7-9; J gene: TRBJ1-1; CDR3 protein: CASSVVQMNTEAFF
V gene: TRBV7-9; J gene: TRBJ2-6; CDR3 protein: CASSLRTRESGANVLTF
V gene: TRBV20-1; J gene: TRBJ2-5; CDR3 protein: CSARPRGQGTQYF
V gene: TRBV20-1; J gene: TRBJ1-1; CDR3 protein: CSARGGGDTEAFF
V gene: TRBV4-2; J gene: TRBJ1-1; CDR3 protein: CASSPGTGENDTEAFF
V gene: TRBV7-2; J gene: TRBJ2-2; CDR3 protein: CASSSHGLPHELFF
V gene: TRBV29-1; J gene: TRBJ2-1; CDR3 protein: CSVTGTSAYNEQFF
V gene: TRBV6-4; J gene: TRBJ1-2; CDR3 protein: CASSSTETGGYTF
V gene: TRBV20-1; J gene: TRBJ2-1; CDR3 protein: CSARWENYYNEQFF
V gene: TRBV12-3/TRBV12-4; J gene: TRBJ2-1; CDR3 protein: CASSSAGTLDNEQFF
V gene: TRBV12-3/TRBV12-4; J gene: TRBJ1-5; CDR3 protein: CASSSQGVQPQHF
V gene: TRBV7-3; J gene: TRBJ2-1; CDR3 protein: CASSPSLMTSYNEQFF
V gene: TRBV7-2; J gene: TRBJ1-1; CDR3 protein: CASSLVVRPMNTEAFF
V gene: TRBV14; J gene: TRBJ2-7; CDR3 protein: CASSDDYEQYF
V gene: TRBV5-4; J gene: TRBJ1-1; CDR3 protein: CAIIDEGKGNTEAFF
V gene: TRBV4-3; J gene: TRBJ1-6; CDR3 protein: CASSRDRGGVNSPLHF
V gene: TRBV5-6; J gene: TRBJ2-3; CDR3 protein: CASSSYRGLPGTDTQYF
V gene: TRBV4-3; J gene: TRBJ2-7; CDR3 protein: CASSQDRGPEQYF
V gene: TRBV7-3; J gene: TRBJ1-4; CDR3 protein: CASRPRGATNEKLFF
V gene: TRBV7-9; J gene: TRBJ2-5; CDR3 protein: CASSLVFGTSGSDQETQYF
V gene: TRBV6-5; J gene: TRBJ2-3; CDR3 protein: CASSYSTSGADTQYF